The 25 T cell receptor beta chains below were found in one sample sequenced in a study of blood T cell repertoires in COVID-19. Here immunoSEQ multiplex PCR was the method, and the copy in TCRdb shows in-frame clones only, minus some. The table has approximately 280,000 clones, roughly 90% seen once. Sequencing was done on a sample of peripheral blood. The receptors stem from a middle-aged man with acute or convalescent COVID-19.

The rearrangement joins TRBV4-1 to TRBJ1-2; no clear D gene. The CDR3 runs 15 residues. Deletions cut 1 base from V and 0 bases from J, with 9 bases between. The germline V gene has CDR1 MGHRA and CDR2 YSYEKL. The CDR3 DNA sequence: TGCGCCAGCAGCCAAGGGCCGTACGCTAACTATGGCTACACCTTC. Its protein is CASSQGPYANYGYTF.

The genes are TRBV5-1 and TRBJ2-5; 12 nucleotides align to TRBD2. Germline CDR1 is SGHRS and CDR2 is YFSETQ. With V trimmed by 0 bases and J by 1 base, 1 base remained unmatched. The CDR3 is made up of 16 amino acids. Here the CDR3 DNA reads TGCGCCAGCAGCTTGGGACTAGCGGGGGCCCAAGAGACCCAGTACTTC. It yields the protein CASSLGLAGAQETQYF.

The V gene is TRBV29-1, the J gene TRBJ2-7; maybe TRBD1 (5 bases). V shed 4 bases and J shed 6 bases, with 13 bases lying between them. This CDR3 has 12 amino acids. The germline V gene encodes CDR1 SQVTM and CDR2 ANQGSEA. This CDR3 reads CSVGPGLGEQYF. The DNA for the CDR3 is TGCAGCGTTGGTCCAGGGTTAGGCGAGCAGTACTTC.

The V call is TRBV6-2 or TRBV6-3, the J call TRBJ1-6; D gene ambiguous. Trimming pared 0 bases from V and 4 bases from J, leaving 16 bases between. CDR1 and CDR2 (germline): MNHEY, SVGEGT. CDR3 length: 18 residues. CDR3 in DNA: TGTGCCAGCAGTTACTCGCTTTCTTGGTCAGTTTATAATTCACCCCTCCACTTT. Its protein product is CASSYSLSWSVYNSPLHF.

This chain joins TRBV4-1 and TRBJ1-2; TRBD1 is a possible D gene (6 bases). CDR1 is MGHRA, CDR2 YSYEKL, per germline. This CDR3 region has 15 residues. The V gene lost 3 bases and the J gene lost 4 bases, with 15 bases spanning the gap. The CDR3 protein is CASSHGGQQAYGYTF. The CDR3, as DNA: TGCGCCAGCAGCCATGGTGGACAGCAGGCCTATGGCTACACCTTC.

CDR3 bases: TGTGCCAGCAGCCATGCTAGCCTCCCCAACAACTACAATGAGCAGTTCTTC. Translating gives CASSHASLPNNYNEQFF. The V call is TRBV14, the J call TRBJ2-1; tentative D call: TRBD2 (5 bases). The CDR3 loop spans 17 amino acids. Trimming cost V 3 bases and J 3 bases, with 18 bases left between them. The germline V gene has CDR1 SGHDN and CDR2 FVKESK.

This sequence joins TRBV7-9 and TRBJ1-2, with 8 bases aligning to TRBD1. Germline V gene sequence: CDR1 SEHNR, CDR2 FQNEAQ (reference sequence). Unmatched junction bases numbered 7, after V lost 5 bases and J lost 5 bases. CDR3 length: 14 amino acids. The CDR3 coding sequence is TGTGCCAGCAGCGAACAGGGGGTAGGGTATGGCTACACCTTC. Translation: CASSEQGVGYGYTF. The variable domain in full, completed from reference TRBV7-9 and TRBJ1-2, reads DTGVSQNPRHKITKRGQNVTFRCDPISEHNRLYWYRQTLGQGPEFLTYFQNEAQLEKSRLLSDRFSAERPKGSFSTLEIQRTEQGDSAMYLCASSEQGVGYGYTFGSGTRLTVV.

The V and J genes are TRBV18 and TRBJ1-5, with 12 bases aligning to TRBD1. The CDR3 loop spans 17 amino acids. Germline V gene lookup returns CDR1 KGHSH and CDR2 LQKENI. V shed 3 bases and J 0 bases; nucleotides not matched to a gene: 3. The DNA for the CDR3 is TGTGCCAGCTCACCGGGACAGGGGGCGCGTAGCAATCAGCCCCAGCATTTT. As protein: CASSPGQGARSNQPQHF.

This CDR3 is CAISGDRELLYGYTF. DNA for the CDR3: TGTGCCATCAGTGGCGACAGAGAGCTTCTATATGGCTACACCTTC. The chain recombines TRBV10-3 with TRBJ1-2; D perhaps matches TRBD1 (5 bases). CDR1 is ENHRY and CDR2 is SYGVKD in the germline V gene. The V end lost 4 bases, the J end lost 5 bases, and 17 bases lay between the germline ends. The CDR3 runs 15 residues.

In nucleotides, the CDR3 is TGTGCCAGCAACTCCGGGACAGGGCAGTTAAGGAATTCACCCCTCCACTTT. Its translation: CASNSGTGQLRNSPLHF. The V and J genes are TRBV5-6 and TRBJ1-6; 9 nucleotides align to TRBD1. The CDR3 is 17 residues long. V was pared by 6 bases and J by 7 bases, with 14 bases of the junction left unmatched. Germline V gives CDR1 SGHDT, CDR2 YYEEEE.

The rearrangement joins TRBV19 to TRBJ2-1; D is unclear. Trimming pared 1 base from V and 0 bases from J, leaving 7 bases between. This CDR3 comprises 15 residues. The germline V gene has CDR1 LNHDA and CDR2 SQIVND (reference sequence). For the CDR3, the DNA is TGTGCCAGTAGTATAGGACTTAGCTCCTACAATGAGCAGTTCTTC. Translation gives CASSIGLSSYNEQFF. Filled out from reference TRBV19 and TRBJ2-1, the complete variable domain reads DGGITQSPKYLFRKEGQNVTLSCEQNLNHDAMYWYRQDPGQGLRLIYYSQIVNDFQKGDIAEGYSVSREKKESFPLTVTSAQKNPTAFYLCASSIGLSSYNEQFFGPGTRLTVL.

The chain uses TRBV15 and TRBJ2-7; tentative D call: TRBD1 (5 bases). The CDR3 extends over 13 amino acids. Trimming took 0 bases from V and 2 from J, leaving 5 bases between them. CDR1 and CDR2 from the germline V gene are LNHNV and YYDKDF (reference sequence). CDR3 DNA: TGTGCCACCAGCAGAGAGGGGCCCTACGAGCAGTACTTC. Residues: CATSREGPYEQYF.

The chain uses TRBV30 and TRBJ1-5; the match to TRBD1 covers 10 bases. Germline V gene data show CDR1 as GTSNPN and CDR2 as SVGIG (reference sequence). The CDR3 runs to 12 residues. The V gene end was trimmed by 5 bases and the J gene end by 7 bases; junction bases not matched to a gene: 2. This CDR3 reads CAWGTGDQPQHF. The CDR3 DNA sequence: TGTGCCTGGGGGACAGGGGACCAGCCCCAGCATTTT.

The chain joins TRBV18 to TRBJ2-1, with a possible D match to TRBD1 (6 bases). Deletions cut 4 bases from V and 2 bases from J, with 12 bases between. CDR3 length equals 15 residues. In germline, CDR1 is KGHSH, CDR2 LQKENI. This chain's CDR3 is CASSHPTGPYNEQFF. DNA for the CDR3: TGTGCCAGCTCACACCCGACAGGCCCCTACAATGAGCAGTTCTTC.

This chain links TRBV28 with TRBJ1-1; 7 bases align to TRBD1. Trimming cost V 1 base and J 8 bases; bases outside gene matches: 7. CDR1 MDHEN and CDR2 SYDVKM come from the germline V gene. This CDR3 is 14 amino acids long. The CDR3 region has the DNA TGTGCCAGCAGTTTATATGTAAGGGACAGAGAAGCTTTCTTT. Protein sequence: CASSLYVRDREAFF. Full variable domain (missing parts from reference TRBV28 and TRBJ1-1): DVKVTQSSRYLVKRTGEKVFLECVQDMDHENMFWYRQDPGLGLRLIYFSYDVKMKEKGDIPEGYSVSREKKERFSLILESASTNQTSMYLCASSLYVRDREAFFGQGTRLTVV.

V and J are TRBV7-2 and TRBJ2-1; TRBD1 agrees at 7 bases. Germline-derived CDR1 and CDR2 are SGHTA and FQGNSA. The J segment lost 1 base and the V segment lost 1 base, leaving 1 base of the junction unmatched. The CDR3 covers 15 residues. CDR3 sequence (DNA): TGTGCCAGCAGCTTAGAACAGGGGTCCTACAATGAGCAGTTCTTC. This gives the protein CASSLEQGSYNEQFF.

This clone was seen only a few times. The chain combines TRBV11-2 with TRBJ2-5; D gene uncertain. CDR3 length equals 14 residues. Trimming took 4 bases from V and 2 from J, leaving 11 bases between them. Germline values: CDR1 SGHAT, CDR2 FQNNGV. CDR3 region: CASSSPWAQETQYF. The DNA of the CDR3 is TGTGCCAGCAGCTCGCCGTGGGCTCAAGAGACCCAGTACTTC. Looking up the rest from reference TRBV11-2 and TRBJ2-5 gives the full variable domain: EAGVAQSPRYKIIEKRQSVAFWCNPISGHATLYWYQQILGQGPKLLIQFQNNGVVDDSQLPKDRFSAERLKGVDSTLKIQPAKLEDSAVYLCASSSPWAQETQYFGPGTRLLVL.

As for this clone: The junction differs from germline at one of its ends, possibly a read error. The chain links TRBV10-1 to TRBJ2-1, with a possible D match to TRBD1 (5 bases). The germline CDR1 and CDR2 sequences are WNHNN and SYGVQD (reference sequence). This CDR3 spans 13 amino acids. Here the CDR3 DNA reads TGCGCCAGCAGTGACACAGGCTCTAGGCCCCAGGTCTTC. Its translation: CASSDTGSRPQVF.

The chain employs TRBV27 and TRBJ2-7, with D maybe TRBD1 (6 bases). The CDR3 covers 16 residues. Between the trimmed V and J ends, which lost 5 bases and 3 bases, there was a span of 20 bases. CDR1 and CDR2 (germline): MNHEY, SMNVEV (reference sequence). The CDR3 nucleotides read TGTGCCAGCAGTCTTACAGGGAATATAAACGGCTACGAGCAGTACTTC. This translates into CASSLTGNINGYEQYF.

The table lists this clone with a few counts. V is TRBV5-1 and J is TRBJ2-5; 9 nucleotides match TRBD1. J gave up 4 bases and V 1 base, and 5 bases lay outside the gene matches. The CDR3 spans 15 residues. The V gene's germline CDR1 is SGHRS and CDR2 YFSETQ. CDR3 region: CASSLRTGDGETQYF. In DNA form, the CDR3 reads TGCGCCAGCAGCTTGAGGACAGGGGATGGAGAGACCCAGTACTTC.

The chain has TRBV3-1 (or the pseudogene TRBV3-2) and TRBJ2-5; TRBD1 is a possible D gene (6 bases). Germline V CDR1 and CDR2: LGHDT, YNNKEL (reference sequence). Trimming removed 5 bases at V and 5 bases at J, with 15 bases between. The CDR3 has 14 amino acids. CDR3 bases: TGTGCCAGCAGCTCAGCCGGACAGTCCGAGACCCAGTACTTC. It specifies CASSSAGQSETQYF.

The chain employs TRBV18 and TRBJ2-1; maybe TRBD2 (5 bases). With 4 bases removed from V and 0 bases from J, the gap between germline ends came to 13 bases. Germline CDR1 is KGHSH and CDR2 is LQKENI. The CDR3 extends over 16 amino acids. The CDR3 nucleotides read TGTGCCAGCTCACAACCAAGCGGTACCTCCTACAATGAGCAGTTCTTC. Protein: CASSQPSGTSYNEQFF. The whole variable domain, filled in from reference TRBV18 and TRBJ2-1, reads NAGVMQNPRHLVRRRGQEARLRCSPMKGHSHVYWYRQLPEEGLKFMVYLQKENIIDESGMPKERFSAEFPKEGPSILRIQQVVRGDSAAYFCASSQPSGTSYNEQFFGPGTRLTVL.

This rearrangement joins TRBV5-1 to TRBJ1-1, with D unresolved. The germline CDR1 and CDR2 sequences are SGHRS and YFSETQ. Trimming left V 2 bases short and J 1 base short, with 6 bases between. The CDR3 extends over 13 amino acids. In DNA, the CDR3 is TGCGCCAGCAGCTTCTGGGCGAACACTGAAGCTTTCTTT. Its translation: CASSFWANTEAFF. Supplemented by reference TRBV5-1 and TRBJ1-1, the full variable domain reads KAGVTQTPRYLIKTRGQQVTLSCSPISGHRSVSWYQQTPGQGLQFLFEYFSETQRNKGNFPGRFSGRQFSNSRSEMNVSTLELGDSALYLCASSFWANTEAFFGQGTRLTVV.

The chain recombines TRBV4-1 with TRBJ2-4; D is possibly TRBD2 (6 bases). V lost 0 bases, J lost 9 bases, and 18 bases lay in between. Per the germline V gene, CDR1 is MGHRA and CDR2 is YSYEKL. The CDR3 runs 16 residues. The CDR3 DNA reads TGCGCCAGCAGCCAAGATTGGGGACTCAATTTTGGCATTCAGTACTTC. Amino acids: CASSQDWGLNFGIQYF.

V is TRBV6-5 and J is TRBJ1-5; D possibly corresponds to TRBD1 (5 bases). Germline CDR1 is MNHEY and CDR2 is SVGAGI. The CDR3 contains 12 residues. Between the trimmed V and J ends, which lost 8 bases and 9 bases, there was a span of 14 bases. The CDR3 DNA reads as TGTGCCAGCGAGACGGCGGGGGGGCCCCAGCATTTT. Translated, it gives CASETAGGPQHF.